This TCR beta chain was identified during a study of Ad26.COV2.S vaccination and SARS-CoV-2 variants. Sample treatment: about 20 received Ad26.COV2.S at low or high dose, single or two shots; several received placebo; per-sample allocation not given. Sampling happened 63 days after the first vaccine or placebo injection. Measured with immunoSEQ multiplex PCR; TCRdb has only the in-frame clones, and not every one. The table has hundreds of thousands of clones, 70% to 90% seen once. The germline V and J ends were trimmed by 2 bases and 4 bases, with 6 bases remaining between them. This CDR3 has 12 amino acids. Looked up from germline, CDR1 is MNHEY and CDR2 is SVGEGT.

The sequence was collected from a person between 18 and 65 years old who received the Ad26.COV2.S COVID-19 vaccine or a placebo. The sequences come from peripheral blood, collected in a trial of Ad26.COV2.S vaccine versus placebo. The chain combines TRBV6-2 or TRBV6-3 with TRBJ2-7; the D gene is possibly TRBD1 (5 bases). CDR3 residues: CASSYPGYEQYF. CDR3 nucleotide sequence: TGTGCCAGCAGTTACCCAGGGTACGAGCAGTACTTC.